This T cell receptor beta chain stems from a study of T cell responses to AZD1222 COVID-19 vaccine. Trimming pared 0 bases from V and 3 bases from J, leaving 10 bases between. The CDR3 has 15 amino acids. The germline V gene has CDR1 SGHNT and CDR2 YYREEE (reference sequence). TCRdb's table, derived via immunoSEQ multiplex PCR, lists solely in-frame clones and lacks some. Among about 210,000 clones, roughly 94% were seen once, and the ten largest hold approximately 1.7%. The sample holds many counts of this clone. Its antigen is as yet unknown. This sample includes further DNA sequences coding for the same CDR3. Findings and limits, study-wide: Recipients of two AZD1222 doses showed rising Spike-specific TCR breadth and depth. Along spike, vaccine-associated CD4 TCRs were found throughout, with dominance at 160-218 and 743-854. Sampling captured repertoires only after the peak T cell response. Most donors were white British, females outnumbered males, and clonal diversity was possibly underestimated.

This sequence joins TRBV5-4 and TRBJ2-1; a weak D match, TRBD2 (5 bases). The receptor was isolated from an adult who received the MenACWY meningococcal vaccine as a control. This specimen consisted of peripheral blood, obtained 28 days after the second dose of the MenACWY control vaccine. The CDR3 nucleotides are TGTGCCAGCAGCTTGGATAGTCGGGGCTACAATGAGCAGTTCTTC. It codes for CASSLDSRGYNEQFF.